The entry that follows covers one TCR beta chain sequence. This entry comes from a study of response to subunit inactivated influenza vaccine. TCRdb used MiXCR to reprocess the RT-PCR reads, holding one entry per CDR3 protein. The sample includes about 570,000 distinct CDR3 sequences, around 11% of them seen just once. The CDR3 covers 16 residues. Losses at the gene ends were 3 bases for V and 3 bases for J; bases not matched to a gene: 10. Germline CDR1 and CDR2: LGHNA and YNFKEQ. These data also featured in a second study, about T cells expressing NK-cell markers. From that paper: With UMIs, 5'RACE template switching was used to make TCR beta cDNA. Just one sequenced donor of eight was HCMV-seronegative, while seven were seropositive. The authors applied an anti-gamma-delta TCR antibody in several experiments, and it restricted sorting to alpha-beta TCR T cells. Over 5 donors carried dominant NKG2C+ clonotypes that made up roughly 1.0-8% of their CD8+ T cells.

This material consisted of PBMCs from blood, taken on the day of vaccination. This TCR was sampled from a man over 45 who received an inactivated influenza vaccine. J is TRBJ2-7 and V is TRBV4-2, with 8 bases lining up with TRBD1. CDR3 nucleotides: TGTGCCAGCAGCCAGGGGCTAGGGGACAGGCGCTACGAGCAGTACTTC. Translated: CASSQGLGDRRYEQYF.